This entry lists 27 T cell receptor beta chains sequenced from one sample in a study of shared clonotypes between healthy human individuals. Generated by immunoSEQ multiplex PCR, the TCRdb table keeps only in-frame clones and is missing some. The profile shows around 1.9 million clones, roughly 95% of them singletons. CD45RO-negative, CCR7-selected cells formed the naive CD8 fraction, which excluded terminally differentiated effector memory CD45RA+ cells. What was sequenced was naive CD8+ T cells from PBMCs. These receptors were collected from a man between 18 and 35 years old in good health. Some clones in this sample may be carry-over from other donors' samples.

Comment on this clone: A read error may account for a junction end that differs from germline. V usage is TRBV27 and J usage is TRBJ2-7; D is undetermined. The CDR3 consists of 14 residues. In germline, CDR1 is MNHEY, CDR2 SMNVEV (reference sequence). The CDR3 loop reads CASSLGQTPHPLLF. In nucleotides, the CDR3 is TGTGCCAGCAGTTTAGGGCAAACTCCCCATCCCCTCCTCTTC.

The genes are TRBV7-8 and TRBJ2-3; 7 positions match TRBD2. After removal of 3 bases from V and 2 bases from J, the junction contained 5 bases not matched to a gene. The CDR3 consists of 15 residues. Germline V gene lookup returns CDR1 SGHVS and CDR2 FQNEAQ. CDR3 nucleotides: TGTGCCAGCAGCTTGGGCGGGAGCTACACAGATACGCAGTATTTT. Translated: CASSLGGSYTDTQYF.

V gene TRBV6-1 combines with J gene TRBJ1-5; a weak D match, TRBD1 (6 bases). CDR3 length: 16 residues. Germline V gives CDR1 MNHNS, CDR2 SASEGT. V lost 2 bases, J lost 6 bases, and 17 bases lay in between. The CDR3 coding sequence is TGTGCCAGCAGTGAATTCAGGGGCGAAGTTGGTCAGCCCCAGCATTTT. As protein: CASSEFRGEVGQPQHF.

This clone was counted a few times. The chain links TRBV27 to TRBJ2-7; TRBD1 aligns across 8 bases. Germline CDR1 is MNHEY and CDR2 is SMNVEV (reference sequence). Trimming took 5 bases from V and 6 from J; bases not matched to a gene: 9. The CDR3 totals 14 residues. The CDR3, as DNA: TGTGCCAGCAGTCCCCGTCAGGGGGCGGTCGAGCAGTACTTC. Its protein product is CASSPRQGAVEQYF.

The CDR3 DNA reads TGTGCCATCAGTTTAGGTATAGACCACTATGGCTACACCTTC. Its protein product is CAISLGIDHYGYTF. The V and J genes are TRBV10-3 and TRBJ1-2; D remains unclear. The CDR3 has 14 amino acids. Germline CDR1 is ENHRY and CDR2 is SYGVKD. Trimming removed 5 bases from V and 3 bases from J, with 13 bases in between.

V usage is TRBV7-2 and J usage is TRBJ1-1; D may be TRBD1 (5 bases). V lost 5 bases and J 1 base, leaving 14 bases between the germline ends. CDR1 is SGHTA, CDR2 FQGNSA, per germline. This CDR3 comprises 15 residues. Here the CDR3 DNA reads TGTGCCAGCAGCCCCCTCAGGGTGGGGAACACTGAAGCTTTCTTT. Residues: CASSPLRVGNTEAFF.

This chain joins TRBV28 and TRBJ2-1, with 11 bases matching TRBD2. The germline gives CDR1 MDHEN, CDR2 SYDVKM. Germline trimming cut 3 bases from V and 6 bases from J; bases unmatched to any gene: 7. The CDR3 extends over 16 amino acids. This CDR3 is CASSFPRTSGSNEQFF. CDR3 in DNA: TGTGCCAGCAGTTTCCCTCGAACTAGCGGGAGCAATGAGCAGTTCTTC.

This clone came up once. The CDR3 DNA is TGTGCCAGCAGTGATTACGTCTCCAGCTCCTACGAGCAGTACTTC. Translated, it gives CASSDYVSSSYEQYF. V gene TRBV6-1 combines with J gene TRBJ2-7, with D hard to call. The length of the CDR3 is 15 residues. Germline assignment: CDR1 MNHNS and CDR2 SASEGT. Trimming removed 3 bases at V and 0 bases at J, with 12 bases between.

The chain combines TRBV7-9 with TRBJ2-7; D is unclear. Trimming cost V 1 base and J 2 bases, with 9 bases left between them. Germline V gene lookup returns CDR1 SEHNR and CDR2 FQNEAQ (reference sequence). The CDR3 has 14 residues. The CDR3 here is CASSLVGTPYEQYF. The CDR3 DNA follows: TGTGCCAGCAGCTTAGTTGGCACGCCCTACGAGCAGTACTTC.

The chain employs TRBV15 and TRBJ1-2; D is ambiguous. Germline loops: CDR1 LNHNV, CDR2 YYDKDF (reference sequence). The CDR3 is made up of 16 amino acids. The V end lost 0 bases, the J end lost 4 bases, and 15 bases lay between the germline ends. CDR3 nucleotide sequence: TGTGCCACCAGCAGAGACGAAGTCCGACAAGGCTATGGCTACACCTTC. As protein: CATSRDEVRQGYGYTF.

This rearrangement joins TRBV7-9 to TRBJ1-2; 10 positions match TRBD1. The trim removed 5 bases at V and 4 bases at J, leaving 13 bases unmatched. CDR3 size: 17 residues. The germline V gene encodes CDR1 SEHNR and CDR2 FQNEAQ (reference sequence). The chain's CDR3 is CASSPRDRGVPLYGYTF. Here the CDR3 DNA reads TGTGCCAGCAGCCCCCGGGACAGGGGAGTCCCCCTCTATGGCTACACCTTC.

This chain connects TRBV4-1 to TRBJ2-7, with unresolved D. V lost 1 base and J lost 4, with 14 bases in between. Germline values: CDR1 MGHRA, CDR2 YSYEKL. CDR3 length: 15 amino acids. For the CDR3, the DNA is TGCGCCAGCAGCCAAGTGGGCCTGGAGAAGTACGAGCAGTACTTC. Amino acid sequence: CASSQVGLEKYEQYF.

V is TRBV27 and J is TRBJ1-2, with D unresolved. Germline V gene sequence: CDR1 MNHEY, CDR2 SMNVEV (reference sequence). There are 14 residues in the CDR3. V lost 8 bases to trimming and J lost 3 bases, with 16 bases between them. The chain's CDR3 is CASGREGGYYGYTF. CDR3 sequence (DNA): TGTGCCAGCGGACGGGAGGGTGGATACTATGGCTACACCTTC.

CDR3 coding DNA: TGTGCCAGTAGGACCCGGGACAGGGGGCTGGAGACCCAGTACTTC. It codes for CASRTRDRGLETQYF. The chain recombines TRBV19 with TRBJ2-5, with TRBD1 matching over 12 bases. The CDR3 totals 15 residues. With V trimmed by 6 bases and J by 5 bases, 7 bases remained unmatched. Germline V gives CDR1 LNHDA, CDR2 SQIVND (reference sequence).

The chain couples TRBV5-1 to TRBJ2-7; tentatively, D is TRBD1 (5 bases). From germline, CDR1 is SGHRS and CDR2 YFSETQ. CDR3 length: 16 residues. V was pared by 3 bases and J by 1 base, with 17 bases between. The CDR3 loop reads CASSSADTELSYEQYF. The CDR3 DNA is TGCGCCAGCAGCTCCGCGGACACCGAATTATCCTACGAGCAGTACTTC. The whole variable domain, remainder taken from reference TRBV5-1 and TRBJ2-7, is KAGVTQTPRYLIKTRGQQVTLSCSPISGHRSVSWYQQTPGQGLQFLFEYFSETQRNKGNFPGRFSGRQFSNSRSEMNVSTLELGDSALYLCASSSADTELSYEQYFGPGTRLTVT.

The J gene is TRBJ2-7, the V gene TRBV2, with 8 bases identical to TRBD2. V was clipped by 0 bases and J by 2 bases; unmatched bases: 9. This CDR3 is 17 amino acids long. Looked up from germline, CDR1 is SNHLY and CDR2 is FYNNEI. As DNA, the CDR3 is TGTGCCAGCAGTGAAGCGTTCCTTAGCGGGACCCCCTACGAGCAGTACTTC. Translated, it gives CASSEAFLSGTPYEQYF.

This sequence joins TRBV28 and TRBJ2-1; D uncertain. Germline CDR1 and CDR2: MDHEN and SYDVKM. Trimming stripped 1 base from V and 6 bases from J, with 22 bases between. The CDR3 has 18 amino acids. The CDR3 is CASSLSRLSLNWSNEQFF. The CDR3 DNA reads TGTGCCAGCAGTTTATCCCGACTGTCCCTCAACTGGTCCAATGAGCAGTTCTTC.

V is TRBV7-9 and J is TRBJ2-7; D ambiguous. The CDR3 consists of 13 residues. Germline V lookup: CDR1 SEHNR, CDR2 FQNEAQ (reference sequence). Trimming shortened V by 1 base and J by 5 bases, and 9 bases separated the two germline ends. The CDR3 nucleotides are TGTGCCAGCAGCTTAGACAGATCGGACGAGCAGTACTTC. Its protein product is CASSLDRSDEQYF.

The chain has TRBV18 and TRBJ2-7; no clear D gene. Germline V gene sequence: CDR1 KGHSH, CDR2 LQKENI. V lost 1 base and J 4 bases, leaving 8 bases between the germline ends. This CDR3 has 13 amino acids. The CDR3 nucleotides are TGTGCCAGCTCACCACGCCAGTATTACGAGCAGTACTTC. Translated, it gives CASSPRQYYEQYF. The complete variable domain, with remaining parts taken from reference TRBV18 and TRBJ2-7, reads NAGVMQNPRHLVRRRGQEARLRCSPMKGHSHVYWYRQLPEEGLKFMVYLQKENIIDESGMPKERFSAEFPKEGPSILRIQQVVRGDSAAYFCASSPRQYYEQYFGPGTRLTVT.

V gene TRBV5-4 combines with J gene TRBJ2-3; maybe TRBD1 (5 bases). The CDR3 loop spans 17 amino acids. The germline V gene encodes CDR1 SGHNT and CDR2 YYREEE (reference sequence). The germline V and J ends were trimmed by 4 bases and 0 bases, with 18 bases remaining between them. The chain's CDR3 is CASSPPLRARSTDTQYF. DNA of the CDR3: TGTGCCAGCAGCCCTCCCCTCAGGGCGCGGAGCACAGATACGCAGTATTTT.

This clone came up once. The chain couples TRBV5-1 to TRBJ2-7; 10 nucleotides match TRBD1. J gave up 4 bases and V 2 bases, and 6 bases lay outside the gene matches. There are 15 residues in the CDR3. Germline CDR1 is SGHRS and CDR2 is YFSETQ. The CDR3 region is CASSFPGTGEYEQYF. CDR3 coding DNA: TGCGCCAGCAGCTTCCCCGGGACAGGGGAATACGAGCAGTACTTC.

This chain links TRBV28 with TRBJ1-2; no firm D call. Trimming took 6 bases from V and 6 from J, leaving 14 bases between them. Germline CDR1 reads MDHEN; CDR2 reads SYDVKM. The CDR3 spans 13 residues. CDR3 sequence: CASSPTVAHGYTF. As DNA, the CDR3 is TGTGCCAGCAGCCCTACAGTAGCCCATGGCTACACCTTC.

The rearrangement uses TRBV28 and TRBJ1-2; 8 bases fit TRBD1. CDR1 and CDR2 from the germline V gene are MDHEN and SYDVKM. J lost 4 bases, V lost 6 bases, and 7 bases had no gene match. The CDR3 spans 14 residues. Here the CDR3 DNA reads TGTGCCAGCAGCAGAAACAGGGGGGCCTATGGCTACACCTTC. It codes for CASSRNRGAYGYTF.

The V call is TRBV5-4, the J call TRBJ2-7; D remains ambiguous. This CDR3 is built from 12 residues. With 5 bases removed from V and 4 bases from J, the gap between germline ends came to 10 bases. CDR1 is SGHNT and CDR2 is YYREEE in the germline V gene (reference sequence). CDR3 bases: TGTGCCAGCAGAAACGACATGTACGAGCAGTACTTC. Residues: CASRNDMYEQYF.

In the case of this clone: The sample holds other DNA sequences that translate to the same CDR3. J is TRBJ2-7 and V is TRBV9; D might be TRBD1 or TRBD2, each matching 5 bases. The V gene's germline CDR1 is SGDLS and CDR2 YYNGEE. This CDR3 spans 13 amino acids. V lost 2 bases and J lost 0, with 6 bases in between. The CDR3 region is CASSVGASYEQYF. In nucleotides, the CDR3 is TGTGCCAGCAGCGTCGGGGCCTCCTACGAGCAGTACTTC.

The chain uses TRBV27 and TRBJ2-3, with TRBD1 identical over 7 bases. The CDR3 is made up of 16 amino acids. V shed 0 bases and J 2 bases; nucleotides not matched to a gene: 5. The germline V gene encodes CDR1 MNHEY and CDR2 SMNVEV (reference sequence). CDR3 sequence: CASSLSPGTATDTQYF. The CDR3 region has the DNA TGTGCCAGCAGTTTATCGCCCGGGACAGCCACAGATACGCAGTATTTT.

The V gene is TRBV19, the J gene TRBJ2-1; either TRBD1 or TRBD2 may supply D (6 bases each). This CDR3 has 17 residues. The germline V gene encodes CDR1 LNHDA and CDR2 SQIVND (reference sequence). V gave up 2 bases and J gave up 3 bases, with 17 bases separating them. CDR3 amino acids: CASSIQGGGLFYNEQFF. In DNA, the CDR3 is TGTGCCAGTAGTATACAAGGAGGGGGTCTCTTCTACAATGAGCAGTTCTTC.